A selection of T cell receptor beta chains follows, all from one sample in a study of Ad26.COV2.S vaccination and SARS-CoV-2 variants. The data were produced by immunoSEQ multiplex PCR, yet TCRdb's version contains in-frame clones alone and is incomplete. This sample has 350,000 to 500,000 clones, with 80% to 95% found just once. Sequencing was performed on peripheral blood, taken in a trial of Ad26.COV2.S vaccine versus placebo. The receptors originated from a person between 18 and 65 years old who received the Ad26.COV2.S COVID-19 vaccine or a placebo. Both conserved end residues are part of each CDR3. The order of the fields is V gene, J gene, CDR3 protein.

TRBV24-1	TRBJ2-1	CATSEAGGPAGEQFF
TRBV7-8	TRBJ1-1	CASSHGTDVEAFF
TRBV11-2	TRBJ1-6	CASSPNGQGQNSPLHF
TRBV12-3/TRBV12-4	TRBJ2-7	CASKAGGPGEQYF
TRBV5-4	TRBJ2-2	CASSSGTGRGGGELFF
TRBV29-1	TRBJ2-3	CSVQTVSTDTQYF
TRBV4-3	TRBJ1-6	CASSQNTDRALNSPLHF
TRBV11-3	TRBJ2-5	CASSAYGGEETQYF
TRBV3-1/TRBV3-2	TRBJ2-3	CASSQRNTQYF
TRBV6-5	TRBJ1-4	CASSSSTNEKLFF
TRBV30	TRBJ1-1	CAWSRQGGTEAFF
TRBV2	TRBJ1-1	CASSERRGTEAFF
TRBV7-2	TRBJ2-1	CASSLDPFTGNEQFF
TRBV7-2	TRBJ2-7	CASSLSGSGRLGQYF
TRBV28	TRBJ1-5	CASSSPGVGNQPQHF
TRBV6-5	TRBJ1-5	CASTAREVQPQHF
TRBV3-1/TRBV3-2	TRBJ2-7	CASSPDRVSLEQYF
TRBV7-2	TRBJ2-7	CASSLVTASSYEQYF
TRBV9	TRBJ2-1	CASSVVGDSGNEQFF
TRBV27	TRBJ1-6	CASSLSSKSPLHF
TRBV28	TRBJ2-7	CASSPSTSGTYEQYF
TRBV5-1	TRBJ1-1	CASSLVAGPTEAFF
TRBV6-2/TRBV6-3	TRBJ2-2	CASSSLAGPGELFF
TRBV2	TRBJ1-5	CASSVQGAQPQHF
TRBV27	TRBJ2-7	CASRKTSGPRGEQYF
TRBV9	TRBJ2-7	CASSVNTGTIASEQYF
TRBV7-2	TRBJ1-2	CASSLAGRAAGGYTF
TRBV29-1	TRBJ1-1	CSARGQLMNTEAFF